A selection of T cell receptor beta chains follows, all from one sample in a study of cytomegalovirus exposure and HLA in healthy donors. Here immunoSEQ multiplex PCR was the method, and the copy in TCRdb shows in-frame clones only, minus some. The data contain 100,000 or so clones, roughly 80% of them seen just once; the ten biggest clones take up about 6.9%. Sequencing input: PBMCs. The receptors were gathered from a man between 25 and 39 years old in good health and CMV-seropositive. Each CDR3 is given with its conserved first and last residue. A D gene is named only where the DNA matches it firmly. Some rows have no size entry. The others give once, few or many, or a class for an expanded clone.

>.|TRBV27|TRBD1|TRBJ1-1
TGTGCCAGCAGTGGGGACAGGAGTGTTGAAGCTTTCTTT
CASSGDRSVEAFF
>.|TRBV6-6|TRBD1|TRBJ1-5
TGTGCCTCTTTAGCAGGGGGCGGTCAGCCCCAGCATTTT
CASLAGGGQPQHF
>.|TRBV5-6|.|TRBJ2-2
TGTGCCAGCAGCTTTCGGGGGATCAACACCGGGGAGCTGTTTTTT
CASSFRGINTGELFF
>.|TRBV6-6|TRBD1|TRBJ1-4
TGTGCCAGCAGGCCAGGGGGCGCGGCTAATGAAAAACTGTTTTTT
CASRPGGAANEKLFF
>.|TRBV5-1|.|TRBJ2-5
TGCGCCAGCAGCTTGGACTTAGAGACCCAGTACTTC
CASSLDLETQYF
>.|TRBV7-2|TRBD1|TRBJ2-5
TGTGCCAGCAGCCCGAGACAGGGGGCGGGAGAGACCCAGTACTTC
CASSPRQGAGETQYF
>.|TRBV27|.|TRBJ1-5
TGTGCCAGCAGTTTATCGACAGAGCCGGGGCCCCAGCATTTT
CASSLSTEPGPQHF
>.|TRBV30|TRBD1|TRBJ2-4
TGTGCCTGGAAGGGGGCCCAAAACATTCAGTACTTC
CAWKGAQNIQYF
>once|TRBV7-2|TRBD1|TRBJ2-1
TGTGCCAGCGCCGACCCCGGGACAGAAAAGTTCTTC
CASADPGTEKFF
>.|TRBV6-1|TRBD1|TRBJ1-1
TGTGCCAGCAGTGATGGACAGGGGCAAGTATGGACTGAAGCTTTCTTT
CASSDGQGQVWTEAFF